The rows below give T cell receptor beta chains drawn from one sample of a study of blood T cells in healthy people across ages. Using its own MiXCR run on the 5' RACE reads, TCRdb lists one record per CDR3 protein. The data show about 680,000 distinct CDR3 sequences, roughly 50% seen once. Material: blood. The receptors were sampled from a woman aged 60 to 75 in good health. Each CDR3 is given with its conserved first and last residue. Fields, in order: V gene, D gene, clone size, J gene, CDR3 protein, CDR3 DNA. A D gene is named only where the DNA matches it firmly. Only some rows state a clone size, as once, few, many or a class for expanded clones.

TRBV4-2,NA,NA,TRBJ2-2,CASSSGAGELFF,TGTGCCAGCAGCTCAGGAGCCGGGGAGCTGTTTTTT
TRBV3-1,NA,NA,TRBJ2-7,CASSPILADSYNEQYF,TGTGCCAGCAGCCCGATTTTAGCGGACTCCTACAATGAGCAGTACTTC
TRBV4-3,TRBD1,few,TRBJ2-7,CASSQDKDRGRGEQYF,TGCGCCAGCAGCCAAGATAAGGACAGGGGGCGAGGCGAGCAGTACTTC
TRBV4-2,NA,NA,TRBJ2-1,CASSQARSSSYNEQFF,TGTGCCAGCAGCCAAGCCCGTAGTAGCTCCTACAATGAGCAGTTCTTC
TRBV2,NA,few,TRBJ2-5,CASSVSWETQYF,TGTGCCAGCAGTGTATCCTGGGAGACCCAGTACTTC
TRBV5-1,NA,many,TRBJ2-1,CASSSIAASYNEQFF,TGCGCCAGCAGCTCTATAGCGGCCTCCTACAATGAGCAGTTCTTC
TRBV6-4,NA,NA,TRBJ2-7,CAGSDAGFGRVWHYEQYF,TGTGCCGGCAGTGACGCAGGGTTCGGACGGGTTTGGCACTACGAGCAGTACTTC
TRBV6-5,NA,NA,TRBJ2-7,CASGYLGVAGLDEQYF,TGTGCCAGCGGATATCTAGGCGTGGCAGGGTTGGACGAGCAGTACTTC
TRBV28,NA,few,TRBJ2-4,CASRNRGYLTKNIQYF,TGTGCCAGCAGGAATAGGGGGTATTTGACCAAAAACATTCAGTACTTC
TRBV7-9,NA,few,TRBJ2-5,CASSRTSGGETQYF,TGTGCCAGCAGCCGTACTTCGGGCGGAGAGACCCAGTACTTC
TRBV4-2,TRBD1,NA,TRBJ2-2,CASSFRQGGTLRELFF,TGTGCCAGCAGCTTCCGACAGGGGGGGACCCTCCGGGAGCTGTTTTTT
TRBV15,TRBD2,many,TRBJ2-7,CATSRDHQRGAYEQYF,TGTGCCACCAGCAGAGATCACCAGCGGGGCGCCTACGAGCAGTACTTC
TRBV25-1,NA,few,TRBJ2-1,CASSELDLGTQEQFF,TGTGCCAGCAGTGAACTGGACCTCGGGACGCAGGAGCAGTTCTTC
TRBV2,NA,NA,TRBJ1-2,CASMRVVGYTF,TGTGCCAGCATGAGGGTGGTCGGCTACACCTTC
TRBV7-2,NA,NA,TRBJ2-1,CASSRQYNEQFF,TGTGCCAGCAGTCGACAGTACAATGAGCAGTTCTTC
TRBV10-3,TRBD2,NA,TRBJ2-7,CAISELSSLAGGSYEQYF,TGTGCCATCAGTGAATTATCGAGCCTAGCGGGCGGCTCCTACGAGCAGTACTTC
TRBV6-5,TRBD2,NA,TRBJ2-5,CASSYPGGSGRHPVTQYF,TGTGCCAGCAGTTACCCCGGGGGTAGCGGGAGGCACCCAGTGACCCAGTACTTC
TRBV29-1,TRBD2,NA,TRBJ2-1,CSEGLAGVSHEQFF,TGCAGCGAAGGACTAGCGGGAGTTTCGCATGAGCAGTTCTTC
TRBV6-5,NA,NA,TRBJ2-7,CASSYEGTDEQYF,TGTGCCAGCAGTTACGAGGGGACCGACGAGCAGTACTTC